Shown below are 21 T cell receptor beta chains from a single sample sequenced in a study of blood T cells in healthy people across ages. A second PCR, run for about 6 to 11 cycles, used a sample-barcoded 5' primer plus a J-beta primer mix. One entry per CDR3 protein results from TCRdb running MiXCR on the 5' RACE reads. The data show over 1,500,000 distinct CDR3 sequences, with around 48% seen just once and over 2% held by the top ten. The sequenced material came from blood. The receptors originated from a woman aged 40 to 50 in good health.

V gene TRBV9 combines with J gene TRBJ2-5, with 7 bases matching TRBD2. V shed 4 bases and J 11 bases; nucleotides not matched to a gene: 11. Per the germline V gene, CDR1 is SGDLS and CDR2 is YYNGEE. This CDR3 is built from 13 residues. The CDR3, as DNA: TGTGCCAGCAGCCGGGGGGAAACCTACAAGCAGTACTTC. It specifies CASSRGETYKQYF.

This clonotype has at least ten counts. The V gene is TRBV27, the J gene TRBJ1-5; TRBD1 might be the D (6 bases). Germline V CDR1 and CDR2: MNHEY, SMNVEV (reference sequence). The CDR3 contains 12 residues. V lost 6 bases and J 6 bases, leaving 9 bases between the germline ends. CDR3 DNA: TGTGCCAGCAGACAGGGTGGTCAGCCCCAGCATTTT. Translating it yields CASRQGGQPQHF.

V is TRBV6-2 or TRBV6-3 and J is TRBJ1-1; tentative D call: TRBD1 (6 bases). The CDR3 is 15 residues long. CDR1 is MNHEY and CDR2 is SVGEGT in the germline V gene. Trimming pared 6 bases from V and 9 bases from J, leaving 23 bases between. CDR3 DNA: TGTGCCAGCAGCCTAGGGGGAGCCCGGGACGGGAAAGCTTTCTTT. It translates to CASSLGGARDGKAFF.

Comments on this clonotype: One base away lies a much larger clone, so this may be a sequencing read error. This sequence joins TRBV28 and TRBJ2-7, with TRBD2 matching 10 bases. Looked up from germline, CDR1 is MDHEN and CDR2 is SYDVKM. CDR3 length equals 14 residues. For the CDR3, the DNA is TGTGCCGGCAGCGTAGCGGGGGGCTCCTACGAGCAGTACTTC. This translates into CAGSVAGGSYEQYF.

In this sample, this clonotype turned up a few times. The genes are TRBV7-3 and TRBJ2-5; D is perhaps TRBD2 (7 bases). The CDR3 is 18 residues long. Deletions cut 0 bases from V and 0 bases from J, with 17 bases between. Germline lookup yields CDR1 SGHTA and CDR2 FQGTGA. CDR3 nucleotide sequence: TGTGCCAGCAGCTTAACCGGGGGGCTAGATGGGTACCAAGAGACCCAGTACTTC. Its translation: CASSLTGGLDGYQETQYF. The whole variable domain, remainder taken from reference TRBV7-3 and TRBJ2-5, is GAGVSQTPSNKVTEKGKYVELRCDPISGHTALYWYRQSLGQGPEFLIYFQGTGAADDSGLPNDRFFAVRPEGSVSTLKIQRTERGDSAVYLCASSLTGGLDGYQETQYFGPGTRLLVL.

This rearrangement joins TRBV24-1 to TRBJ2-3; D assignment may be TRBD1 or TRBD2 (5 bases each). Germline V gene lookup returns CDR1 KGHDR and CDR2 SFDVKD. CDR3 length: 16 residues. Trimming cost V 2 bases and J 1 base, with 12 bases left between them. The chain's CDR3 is CATSDSGARGTDTQYF. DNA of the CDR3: TGTGCCACCAGTGATTCCGGGGCCAGAGGCACAGATACGCAGTATTTT.

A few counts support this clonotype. For the CDR3, the DNA is TGCGGGTCAGGGGGGAGGAGTATAAAGGGTGAGCAGTTCTTC. Translated, it gives CGSGGRSIKGEQFF. The chain has TRBV20-1 and TRBJ2-1, with a possible D match to TRBD1 (7 bases). Germline V gene lookup returns CDR1 DFQATT and CDR2 SNEGSKA (reference sequence). The CDR3 consists of 14 residues.

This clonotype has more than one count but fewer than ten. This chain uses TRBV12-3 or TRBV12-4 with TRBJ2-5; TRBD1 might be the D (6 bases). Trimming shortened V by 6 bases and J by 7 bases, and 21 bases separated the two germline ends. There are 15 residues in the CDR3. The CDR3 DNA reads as TGTGCCAGCAGAGGGACACCCTCAAGAGGAATGACCCAGTACTTC. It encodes CASRGTPSRGMTQYF.

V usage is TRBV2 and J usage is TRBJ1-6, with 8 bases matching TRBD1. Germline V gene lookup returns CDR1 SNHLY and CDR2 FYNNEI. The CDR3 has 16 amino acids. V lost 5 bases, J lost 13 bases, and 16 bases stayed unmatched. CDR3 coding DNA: TGTGCCAGCAGTACGCACTCTCCAGGGGGCGTATCCCCCCTCCACTTT. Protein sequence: CASSTHSPGGVSPLHF.

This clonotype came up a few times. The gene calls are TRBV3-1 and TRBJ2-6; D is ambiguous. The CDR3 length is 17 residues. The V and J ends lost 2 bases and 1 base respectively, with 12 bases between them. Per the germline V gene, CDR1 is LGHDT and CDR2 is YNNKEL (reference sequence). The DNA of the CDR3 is TGTGCCAGCAGCCAACCCCGGGTCGGGTCTGGGGCCAACGTCCTGACTTTC. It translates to CASSQPRVGSGANVLTF.

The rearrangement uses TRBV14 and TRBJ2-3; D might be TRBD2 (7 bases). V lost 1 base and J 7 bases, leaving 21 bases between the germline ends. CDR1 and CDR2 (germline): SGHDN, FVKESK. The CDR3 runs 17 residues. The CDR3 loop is CASSQVVGGPIRNTQYF. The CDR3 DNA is TGTGCCAGCAGCCAAGTCGTGGGGGGGCCTATTAGAAATACGCAGTATTTT.

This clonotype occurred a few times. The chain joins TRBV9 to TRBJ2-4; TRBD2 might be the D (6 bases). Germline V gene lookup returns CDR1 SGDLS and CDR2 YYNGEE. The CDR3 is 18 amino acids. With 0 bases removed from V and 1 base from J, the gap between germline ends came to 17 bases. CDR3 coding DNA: TGTGCCAGCAGCGTAGGGCAGAGGGGAGGATTTGCCAAAAACATTCAGTACTTC. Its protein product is CASSVGQRGGFAKNIQYF. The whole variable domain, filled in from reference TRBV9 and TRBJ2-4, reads DSGVTQTPKHLITATGQRVTLRCSPRSGDLSVYWYQQSLDQGLQFLIQYYNGEERAKGNILERFSAQQFPDLHSELNLSSLELGDSALYFCASSVGQRGGFAKNIQYFGAGTRLSVL.

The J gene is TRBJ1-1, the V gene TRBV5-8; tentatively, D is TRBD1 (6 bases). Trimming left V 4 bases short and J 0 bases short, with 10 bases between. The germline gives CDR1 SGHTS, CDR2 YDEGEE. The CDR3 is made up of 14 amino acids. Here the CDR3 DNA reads TGTGCCAGCAGCCGGGGACAAGTGAACACTGAAGCTTTCTTT. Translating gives CASSRGQVNTEAFF. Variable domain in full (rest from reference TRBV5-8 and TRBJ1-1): EAGVTQSPTHLIKTRGQQATLRCSPISGHTSVYWYQQALGLGLQFLLWYDEGEERNRGNFPPRFSGRQFPNYSSELNVNALELEDSALYLCASSRGQVNTEAFFGQGTRLTVV.

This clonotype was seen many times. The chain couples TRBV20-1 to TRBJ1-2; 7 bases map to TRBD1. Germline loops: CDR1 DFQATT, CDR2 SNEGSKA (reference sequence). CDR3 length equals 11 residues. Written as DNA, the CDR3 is TGCGGTTCGACCAGGGGGTTAGGCTACACCTTC. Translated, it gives CGSTRGLGYTF.

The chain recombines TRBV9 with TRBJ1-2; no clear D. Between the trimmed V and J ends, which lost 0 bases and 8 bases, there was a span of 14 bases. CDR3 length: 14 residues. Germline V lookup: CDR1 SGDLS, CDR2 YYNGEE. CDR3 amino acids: CASSVDPLSRGYTF. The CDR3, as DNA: TGTGCCAGCAGCGTAGACCCTTTGAGTCGGGGCTACACCTTC.

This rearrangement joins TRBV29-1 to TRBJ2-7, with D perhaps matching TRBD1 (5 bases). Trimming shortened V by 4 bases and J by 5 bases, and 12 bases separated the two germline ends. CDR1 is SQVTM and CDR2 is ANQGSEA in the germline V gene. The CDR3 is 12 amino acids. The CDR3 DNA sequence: TGCAGCGTTGCACCAGGGAACCACGAGCAGTACTTC. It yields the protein CSVAPGNHEQYF.

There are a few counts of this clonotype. CDR3 residues: CSAAHRSSTDTQYF. Here the CDR3 DNA reads TGCAGTGCTGCCCACAGGTCAAGCACAGATACGCAGTATTTT. V gene TRBV20-1 combines with J gene TRBJ2-3; possibly TRBD1 for D (5 bases). CDR3 length: 14 amino acids. The V and J ends lost 5 bases and 0 bases respectively, with 12 bases between them. Germline V lookup: CDR1 DFQATT, CDR2 SNEGSKA (reference sequence).

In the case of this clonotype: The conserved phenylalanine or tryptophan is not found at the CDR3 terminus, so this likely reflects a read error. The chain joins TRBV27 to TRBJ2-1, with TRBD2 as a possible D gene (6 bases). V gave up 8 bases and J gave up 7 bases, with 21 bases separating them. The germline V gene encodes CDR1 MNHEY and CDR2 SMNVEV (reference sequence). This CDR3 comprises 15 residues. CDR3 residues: CASDMDVGGGNEQFL. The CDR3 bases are TGTGCCAGCGACATGGATGTGGGGGGAGGAAATGAGCAGTTCTTA.

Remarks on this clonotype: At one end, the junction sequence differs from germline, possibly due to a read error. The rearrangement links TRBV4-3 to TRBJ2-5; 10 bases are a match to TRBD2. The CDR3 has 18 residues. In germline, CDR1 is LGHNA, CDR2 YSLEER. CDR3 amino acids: CASSQESGGGLAEEAQYF. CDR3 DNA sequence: TGCGCCAGCAGCCAAGAATCGGGGGGCGGACTAGCGGAAGAGGCCCAGTACTTC.

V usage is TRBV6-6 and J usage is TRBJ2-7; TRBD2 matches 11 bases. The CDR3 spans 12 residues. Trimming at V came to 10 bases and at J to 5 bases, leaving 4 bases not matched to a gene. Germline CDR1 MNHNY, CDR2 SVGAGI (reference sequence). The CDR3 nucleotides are TGTGCCACCAGACTAGCGGGGAACGAGCAGTACTTC. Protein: CATRLAGNEQYF.

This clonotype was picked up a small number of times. The CDR3 is CSARVGGLSPNEQFF. The CDR3 DNA is TGCAGTGCTAGAGTGGGGGGGCTCTCCCCCAATGAGCAGTTCTTC. This chain uses TRBV20-1 with TRBJ2-1, with D maybe TRBD2 (7 bases). The germline V and J ends were trimmed by 1 base and 6 bases, with 16 bases remaining between them. This CDR3 region has 15 residues. The germline CDR1 and CDR2 sequences are DFQATT and SNEGSKA (reference sequence).